This T cell receptor (beta chain) appears in the sequencing data of a study of Ad26.COV2.S vaccination and SARS-CoV-2 variants. This clone was observed a handful of times. This CDR3 comprises 15 residues. With 0 bases removed from V and 2 bases from J, the gap between germline ends came to 11 bases. The germline V gene has CDR1 SGDLS and CDR2 YYNGEE. Treatment given: over 15 received Ad26.COV2.S at low or high dose, single or two shots; 5 received placebo; per-sample allocation not given. Sampling took place 63 days after the first vaccine or placebo injection. The vaccine antigen was prefusion-stabilized Wuhan SARS-CoV-2 spike. The method was immunoSEQ multiplex PCR; TCRdb's version includes in-frame clones alone and lacks a portion of them. The table records about 440,000 clones, roughly 85% of them present only once.

Here the sequenced sample was peripheral blood, taken in a trial of Ad26.COV2.S vaccine versus placebo. The sequence was collected from a person aged 18-60 years who received the Ad26.COV2.S COVID-19 vaccine or a placebo. V and J are TRBV9 and TRBJ1-2, with D possibly being TRBD1 (5 bases). The CDR3 DNA follows: TGTGCCAGCAGCGTAGGGGGCGCCCGGAACTATGGCTACACCTTC. Residues: CASSVGGARNYGYTF.